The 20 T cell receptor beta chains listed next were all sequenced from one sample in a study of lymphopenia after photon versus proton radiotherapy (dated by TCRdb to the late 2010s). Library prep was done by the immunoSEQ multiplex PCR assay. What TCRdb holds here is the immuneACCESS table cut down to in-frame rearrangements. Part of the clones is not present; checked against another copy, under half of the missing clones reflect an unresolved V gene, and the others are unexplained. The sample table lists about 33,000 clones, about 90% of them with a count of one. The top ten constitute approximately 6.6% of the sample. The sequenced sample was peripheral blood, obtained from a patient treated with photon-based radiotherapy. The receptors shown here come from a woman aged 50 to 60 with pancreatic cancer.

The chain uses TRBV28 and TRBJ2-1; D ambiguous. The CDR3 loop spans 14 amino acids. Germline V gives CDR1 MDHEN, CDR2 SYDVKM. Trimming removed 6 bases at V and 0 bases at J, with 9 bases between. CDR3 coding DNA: TGTGCCAGCAGGGCACGGAGCTCCTACAATGAGCAGTTCTTC. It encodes CASRARSSYNEQFF.

In DNA form, the CDR3 reads TGTGCCAGCAGTGGAACCGGGACAGGGGGAGATACGCAGTATTTT. It is translated as CASSGTGTGGDTQYF. The chain has TRBV6-5 and TRBJ2-3; 11 positions agree with TRBD1. J gave up 5 bases and V 5 bases, and 6 bases lay outside the gene matches. Germline CDR1 MNHEY, CDR2 SVGAGI. This CDR3 has 15 residues.

CDR3 DNA: TGTGCCTGGAGGAGGCAGGACACTGAAGCTTTCTTT. Protein sequence: CAWRRQDTEAFF. This rearrangement joins TRBV30 to TRBJ1-1; no firm D call. The CDR3 runs 12 residues. CDR1 and CDR2 (germline): GTSNPN, SVGIG (reference sequence). V was shortened by 3 bases and J by 3 bases, with 8 bases between the two germline ends.

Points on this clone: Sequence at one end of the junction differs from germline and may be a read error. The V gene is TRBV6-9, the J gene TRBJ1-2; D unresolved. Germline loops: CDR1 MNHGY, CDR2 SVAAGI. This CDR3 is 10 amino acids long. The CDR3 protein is CASSSSTYIF. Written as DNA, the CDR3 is TGTGCCAGCAGTTCGAGTACCTATATCTTC.

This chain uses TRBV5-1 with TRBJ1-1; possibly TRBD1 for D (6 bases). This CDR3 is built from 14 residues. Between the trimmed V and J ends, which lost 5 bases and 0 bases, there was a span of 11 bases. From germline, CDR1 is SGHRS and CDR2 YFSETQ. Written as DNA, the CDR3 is TGCGCCAGCAGAGGGGGAAGCGTGAACACTGAAGCTTTCTTT. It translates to CASRGGSVNTEAFF.

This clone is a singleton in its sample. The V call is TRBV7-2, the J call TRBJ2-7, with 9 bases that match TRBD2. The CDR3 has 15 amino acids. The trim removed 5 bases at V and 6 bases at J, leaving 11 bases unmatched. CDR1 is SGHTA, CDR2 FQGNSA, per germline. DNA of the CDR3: TGTGCCAGCAGCCCCACCGGGACTAGCTACCTCGAGCAGTACTTC. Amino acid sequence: CASSPTGTSYLEQYF.

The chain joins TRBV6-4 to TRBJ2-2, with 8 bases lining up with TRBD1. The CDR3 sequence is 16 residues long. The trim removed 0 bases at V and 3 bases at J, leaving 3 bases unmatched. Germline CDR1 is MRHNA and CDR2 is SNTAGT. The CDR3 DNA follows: TGTGCCAGCAGTGACTCGAAACAGGGGGACACCGGGGAGCTGTTTTTT. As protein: CASSDSKQGDTGELFF.

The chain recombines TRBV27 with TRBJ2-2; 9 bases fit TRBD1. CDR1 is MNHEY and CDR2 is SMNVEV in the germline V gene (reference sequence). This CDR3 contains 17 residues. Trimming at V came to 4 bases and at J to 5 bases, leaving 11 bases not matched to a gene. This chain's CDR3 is CASSYLTGTGLTGELFF. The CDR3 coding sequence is TGTGCCAGCAGTTACTTAACCGGGACAGGGTTAACCGGGGAGCTGTTTTTT.

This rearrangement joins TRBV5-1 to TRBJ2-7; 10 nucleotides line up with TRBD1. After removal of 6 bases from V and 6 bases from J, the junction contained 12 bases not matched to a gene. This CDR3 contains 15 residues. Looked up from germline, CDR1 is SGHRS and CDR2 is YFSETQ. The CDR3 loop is CASTPNPGQGPEQYF. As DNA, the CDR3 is TGCGCCAGCACGCCCAACCCGGGACAGGGGCCCGAGCAGTACTTC.

The CDR3 region is CATRTGGTGANVLTF. The DNA for the CDR3 is TGTGCCACCCGAACAGGGGGAACTGGGGCCAACGTCCTGACTTTC. The chain carries TRBV6-1 and TRBJ2-6; 8 bases match TRBD1. V lost 10 bases and J lost 2; bases outside the gene matches: 7. CDR1 MNHNS and CDR2 SASEGT come from the germline V gene. The CDR3 contains 15 residues.

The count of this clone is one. The CDR3 loop reads CASSRIAGADSGNTIYF. CDR3 nucleotides: TGTGCCAGCTCTAGAATCGCAGGGGCGGACTCTGGAAACACCATATATTTT. V gene TRBV18 combines with J gene TRBJ1-3, with D perhaps matching TRBD1 (6 bases). The V end lost 6 bases, the J end lost 0 bases, and 18 bases lay between the germline ends. The germline gives CDR1 KGHSH, CDR2 LQKENI. This CDR3 region has 17 residues.

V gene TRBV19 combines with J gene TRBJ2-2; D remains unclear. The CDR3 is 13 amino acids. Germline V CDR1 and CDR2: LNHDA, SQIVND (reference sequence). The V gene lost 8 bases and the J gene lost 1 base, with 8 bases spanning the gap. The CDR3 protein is CASFGLNTGELFF. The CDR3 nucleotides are TGTGCCAGTTTTGGGTTGAACACCGGGGAGCTGTTTTTT.

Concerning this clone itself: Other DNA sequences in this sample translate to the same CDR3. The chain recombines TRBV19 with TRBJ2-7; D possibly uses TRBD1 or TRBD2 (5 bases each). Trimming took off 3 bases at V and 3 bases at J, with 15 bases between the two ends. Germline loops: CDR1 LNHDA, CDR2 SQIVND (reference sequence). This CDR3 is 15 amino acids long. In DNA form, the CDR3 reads TGTGCCAGTAGTATTGCCAGGGAACGGGGCTACGAGCAGTACTTC. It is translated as CASSIARERGYEQYF.

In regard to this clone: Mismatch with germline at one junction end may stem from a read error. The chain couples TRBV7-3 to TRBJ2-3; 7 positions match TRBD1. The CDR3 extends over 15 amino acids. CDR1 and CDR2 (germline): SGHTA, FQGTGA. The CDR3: CASSRDRSSTYTQYF. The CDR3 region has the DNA TGTGCCAGCAGCAGGGACAGATCTAGCACATATACGCAGTATTTT. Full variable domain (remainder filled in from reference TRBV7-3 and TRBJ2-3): GAGVSQTPSNKVTEKGKYVELRCDPISGHTALYWYRQSLGQGPEFLIYFQGTGAADDSGLPNDRFFAVRPEGSVSTLKIQRTERGDSAVYLCASSRDRSSTYTQYFGPGTRLTVL.

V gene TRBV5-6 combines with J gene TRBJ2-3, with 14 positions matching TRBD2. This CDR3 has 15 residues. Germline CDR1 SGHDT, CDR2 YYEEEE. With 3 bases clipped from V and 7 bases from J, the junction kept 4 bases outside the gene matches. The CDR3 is CASSSGLAGEYTQYF. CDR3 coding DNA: TGTGCCAGCAGCTCGGGACTAGCGGGAGAATATACGCAGTATTTT.

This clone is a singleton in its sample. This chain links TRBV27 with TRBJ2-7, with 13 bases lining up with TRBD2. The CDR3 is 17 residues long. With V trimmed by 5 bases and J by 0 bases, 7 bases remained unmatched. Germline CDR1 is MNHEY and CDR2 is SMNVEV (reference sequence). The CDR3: CASSGPGLAGFSYEQYF. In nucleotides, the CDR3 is TGTGCCAGCAGTGGACCGGGACTAGCGGGATTCTCCTACGAGCAGTACTTC.

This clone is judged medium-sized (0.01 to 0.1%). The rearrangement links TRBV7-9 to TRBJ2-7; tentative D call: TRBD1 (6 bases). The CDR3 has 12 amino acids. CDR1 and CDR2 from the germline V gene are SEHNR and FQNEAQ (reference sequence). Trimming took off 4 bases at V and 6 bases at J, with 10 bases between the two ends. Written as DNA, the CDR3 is TGTGCCAGCAGCTACGGGACATTCGAGCAGTACTTC. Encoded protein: CASSYGTFEQYF.

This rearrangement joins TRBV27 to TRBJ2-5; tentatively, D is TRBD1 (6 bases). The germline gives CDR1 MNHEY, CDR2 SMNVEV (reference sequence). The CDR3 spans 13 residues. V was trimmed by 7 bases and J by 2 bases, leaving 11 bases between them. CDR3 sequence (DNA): TGTGCCAGCAAGGGGGAACCTCAAGAGACCCAGTACTTC. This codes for CASKGEPQETQYF.

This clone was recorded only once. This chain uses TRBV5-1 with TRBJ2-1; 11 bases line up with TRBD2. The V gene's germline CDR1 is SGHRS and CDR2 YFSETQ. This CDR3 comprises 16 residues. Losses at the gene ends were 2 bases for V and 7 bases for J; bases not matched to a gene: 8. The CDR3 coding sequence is TGCGCCAGCAGCTTACTATCCGGGACTAGCGGAAATGAGCAGTTCTTC. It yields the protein CASSLLSGTSGNEQFF.

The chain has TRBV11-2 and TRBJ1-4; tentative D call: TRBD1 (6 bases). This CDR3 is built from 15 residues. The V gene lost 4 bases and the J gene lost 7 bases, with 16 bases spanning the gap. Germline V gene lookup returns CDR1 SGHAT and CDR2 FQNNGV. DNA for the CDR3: TGTGCCAGCAGCTCCACCCAAGGGGGGCGTGAAAAACTGTTTTTT. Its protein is CASSSTQGGREKLFF. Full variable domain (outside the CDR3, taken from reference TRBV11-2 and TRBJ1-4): EAGVAQSPRYKIIEKRQSVAFWCNPISGHATLYWYQQILGQGPKLLIQFQNNGVVDDSQLPKDRFSAERLKGVDSTLKIQPAKLEDSAVYLCASSSTQGGREKLFFGSGTQLSVL.